This T cell receptor beta chain was recorded in a study of regulatory T cells in long-lasting Graves disease. Many counts were recorded for this clonotype. In building TCR beta libraries, iRepertoire HTBI primers were used together with Arm-PCR of CDR3 regions. TCRdb passed the multiplex PCR reads through MiXCR, listing each CDR3 protein once. The sample records hundreds of thousands of distinct CDR3 sequences, 15% to 19% being singletons. Trimming left V 0 bases short and J 6 bases short, with 14 bases between. From germline, CDR1 is LGHDT and CDR2 YNNKEL (reference sequence). The CDR3 length is 15 residues. As for time point: newly diagnosed GD, antithyroid drugs for less than 3 months. RNA from PBMCs was the source of the TCR library.

This material consisted of peripheral blood mononuclear cells (PBMCs), taken at new diagnosis, from a patient treated with antithyroid drugs. The chain is built from TRBV3-1 and TRBJ1-2; weak D call: TRBD1 (5 bases). The clonotype comes from a female donor with Graves disease. The CDR3 protein is CASSQDLGRVDGYTF. The CDR3 coding sequence is TGTGCCAGCAGCCAAGATTTGGGCAGGGTCGATGGCTACACCTTC.